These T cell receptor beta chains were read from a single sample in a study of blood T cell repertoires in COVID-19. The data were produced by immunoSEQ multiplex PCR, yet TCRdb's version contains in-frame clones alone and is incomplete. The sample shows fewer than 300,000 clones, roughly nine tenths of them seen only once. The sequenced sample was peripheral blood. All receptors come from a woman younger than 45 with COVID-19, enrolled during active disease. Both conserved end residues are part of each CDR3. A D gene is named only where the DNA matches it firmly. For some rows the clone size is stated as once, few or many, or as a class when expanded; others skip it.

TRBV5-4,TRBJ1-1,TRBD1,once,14,CASSWDRGETEAFF,TGTGCCAGCAGCTGGGACAGGGGGGAGACTGAAGCTTTCTTT
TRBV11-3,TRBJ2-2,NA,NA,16,CASSLVTGGPSGELFF,TGTGCCAGCAGCTTAGTCACCGGGGGGCCAAGCGGGGAGCTGTTTTTT
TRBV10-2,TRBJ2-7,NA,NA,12,CASSKTVGEQYF,TGCGCCAGCAGTAAGACAGTGGGTGAGCAGTACTTC
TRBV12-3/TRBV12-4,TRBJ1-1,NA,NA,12,CASSPRQSEAFF,TGTGCCAGCAGCCCGAGACAGTCCGAAGCTTTCTTT
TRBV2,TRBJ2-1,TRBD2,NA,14,CASSEGLAYNEQFF,TGTGCCAGCAGTGAGGGACTAGCTTACAATGAGCAGTTCTTC
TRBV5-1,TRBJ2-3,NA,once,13,CASSPLAEDTQYF,TGCGCCAGCAGCCCCCTAGCTGAAGATACGCAGTATTTT
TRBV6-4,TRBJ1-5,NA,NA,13,CASSDQDGEPQHF,TGTGCCAGCAGTGACCAGGACGGGGAGCCCCAGCATTTT
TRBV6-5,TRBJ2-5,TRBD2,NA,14,CASSHGGALETQYF,TGTGCCAGCTCGCACGGGGGGGCGTTGGAGACCCAGTACTTC
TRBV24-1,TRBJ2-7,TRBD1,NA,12,CATAGTDREQYF,TGTGCCACCGCAGGGACAGATCGCGAGCAGTACTTC
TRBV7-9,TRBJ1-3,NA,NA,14,CASSSRDIGNTIYF,TGTGCCAGCAGCTCCCGGGACATTGGAAACACCATATATTTT
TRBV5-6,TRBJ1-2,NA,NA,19,CASSLSVGGISALRYGYTF,TGTGCCAGCAGCTTGAGTGTCGGGGGGATATCTGCTCTGCGGTATGGCTACACCTTC
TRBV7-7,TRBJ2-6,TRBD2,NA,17,CASSSSSGVGGANVLTF,TGTGCCAGCAGCTCTAGTAGCGGGGTTGGAGGGGCCAACGTCCTGACTTTC
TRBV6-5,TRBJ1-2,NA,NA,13,CASGNRNRDGYTF,TGTGCCAGCGGTAACAGGAACCGGGATGGCTACACCTTC
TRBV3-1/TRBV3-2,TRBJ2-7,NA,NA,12,CASSQEGSEQYF,TGTGCCAGCAGCCAAGAGGGGAGCGAGCAGTACTTC
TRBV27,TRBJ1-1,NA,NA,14,CASSFSTAGTEAFF,TGTGCCAGCAGTTTCTCGACAGCTGGGACTGAAGCTTTCTTT
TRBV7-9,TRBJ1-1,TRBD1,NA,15,CASSPRDRGSTEAFF,TGTGCCAGCAGCCCCCGGGACAGGGGGTCCACTGAAGCTTTCTTT
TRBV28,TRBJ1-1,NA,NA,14,CASSLHRGSTEAFF,TGTGCCAGCAGTTTACATCGGGGATCCACTGAAGCTTTCTTT
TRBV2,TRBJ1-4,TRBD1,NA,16,CASSFSPGGLDEKLFF,TGTGCCAGCAGTTTTTCCCCAGGGGGCCTGGATGAAAAACTGTTTTTT
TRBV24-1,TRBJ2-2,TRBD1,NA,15,CATSDPGQGTGELFF,TGTGCCACCAGTGATCCGGGACAGGGGACCGGGGAGCTGTTTTTT
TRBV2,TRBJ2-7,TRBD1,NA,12,CASSGQGYEQYF,TGTGCCAGCTCGGGACAGGGTTACGAGCAGTACTTC
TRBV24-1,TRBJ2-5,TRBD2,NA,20,CATSDLQSSGGSWWEETQYF,TGTGCCACCAGTGATTTGCAGTCTAGCGGGGGATCATGGTGGGAGGAGACCCAGTACTTC
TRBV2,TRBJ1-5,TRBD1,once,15,CASSELQGAMQPQHF,TGTGCCAGCAGTGAATTACAGGGGGCTATGCAGCCCCAGCATTTT
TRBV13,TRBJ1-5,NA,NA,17,CASSLSGLASGGQPQHF,TGTGCCAGCAGCTTATCCGGACTGGCAAGTGGTGGGCAGCCCCAGCATTTT
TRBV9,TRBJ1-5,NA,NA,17,CASSVGLREQGVSAQHF,TGTGCCAGCAGCGTAGGATTGAGGGAACAGGGAGTTTCAGCCCAGCATTTT
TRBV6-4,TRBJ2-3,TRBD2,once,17,CASSEVVAGVSTDTQYF,TGTGCCAGCAGTGAAGTAGTAGCGGGCGTTAGCACAGATACGCAGTATTTT
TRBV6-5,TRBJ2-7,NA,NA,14,CASSSDGTMDEQYF,TGTGCCAGCAGTTCGGACGGGACAATGGACGAGCAGTACTTC
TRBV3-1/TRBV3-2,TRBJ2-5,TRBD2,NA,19,CASSGRGLAGGPPQETQYF,TGTGCCAGCAGCGGGCGGGGATTAGCGGGGGGGCCCCCCCAAGAGACCCAGTACTTC
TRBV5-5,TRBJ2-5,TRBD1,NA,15,CASSLDRGDQETQYF,TGTGCCAGCAGCTTGGACAGGGGTGACCAAGAGACCCAGTACTTC
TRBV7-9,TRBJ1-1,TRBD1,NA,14,CASSPDRVPTEAFF,TGTGCCAGCAGCCCCGACAGGGTTCCGACTGAAGCTTTCTTT
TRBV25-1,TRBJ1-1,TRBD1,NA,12,CATQDRDTEAFF,TGTGCCACCCAGGACAGGGACACTGAAGCTTTCTTT
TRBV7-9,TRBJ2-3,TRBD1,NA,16,CASSNPGQGFMDTQYF,TGTGCCAGCAGCAACCCGGGACAGGGATTCATGGATACGCAGTATTTT
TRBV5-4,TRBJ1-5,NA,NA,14,CASSFRGSNQPQHF,TGTGCCAGCAGCTTCCGGGGAAGCAATCAGCCCCAGCATTTT
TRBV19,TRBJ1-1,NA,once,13,CASSISLWTEAFF,TGTGCCAGTAGTATAAGCTTGTGGACTGAAGCTTTCTTT
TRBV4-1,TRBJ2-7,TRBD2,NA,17,CASSRRTSGGMSYEQYF,TGCGCCAGCAGCCGCAGGACTAGCGGGGGGATGTCCTACGAGCAGTACTTC
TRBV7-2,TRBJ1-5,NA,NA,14,CASSLVVGDQPQHF,TGTGCCAGCAGCTTAGTTGTGGGAGATCAGCCCCAGCATTTT
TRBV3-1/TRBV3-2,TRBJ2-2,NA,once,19,CASSQEVWGRLTYTGELFF,TGTGCCAGCAGCCAAGAGGTCTGGGGCCGGCTAACCTACACCGGGGAGCTGTTTTTT
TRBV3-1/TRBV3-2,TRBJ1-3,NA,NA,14,CASRPQGSGNTIYF,TGTGCCAGCAGACCTCAGGGATCTGGAAACACCATATATTTT
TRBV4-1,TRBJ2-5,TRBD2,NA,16,CASSHSSGGYQETQYF,TGCGCCAGCAGCCACTCTAGCGGGGGTTACCAAGAGACCCAGTACTTC
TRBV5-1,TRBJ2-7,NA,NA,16,CASSLRRGSSSYEQYF,TGCGCCAGCAGCTTGAGGAGGGGCTCGAGCTCCTACGAGCAGTACTTC
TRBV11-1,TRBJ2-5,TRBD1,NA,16,CASTSDRAGTQETQYF,TGTGCCAGCACCTCCGACAGGGCGGGTACTCAAGAGACCCAGTACTTC
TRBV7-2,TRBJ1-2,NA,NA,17,CASSLDPTGSELDGYTF,TGTGCCAGCAGCTTAGACCCTACAGGGTCGGAACTAGATGGCTACACCTTC
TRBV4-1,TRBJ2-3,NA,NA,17,CASSQGSGNRGTDTQYF,TGCGCCAGCAGCCAAGGGAGTGGGAACAGGGGCACAGATACGCAGTATTTT
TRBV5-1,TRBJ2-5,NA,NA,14,CASSFGTPRETQYF,TGCGCCAGCAGCTTTGGGACTCCTCGGGAGACCCAGTACTTC
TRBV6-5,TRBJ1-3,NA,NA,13,CASRRGSGNTIYF,TGTGCCAGCCGTAGAGGGTCTGGAAACACCATATATTTT
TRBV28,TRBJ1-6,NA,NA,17,CASSSWALTVTNSPLHF,TGTGCCAGCAGCTCTTGGGCCTTGACAGTTACCAATTCACCCCTCCACTTT
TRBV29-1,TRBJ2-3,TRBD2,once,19,CSVEDPLAGGDKGTDTQYF,TGCAGCGTTGAAGACCCCCTAGCGGGGGGGGATAAGGGCACAGATACGCAGTATTTT
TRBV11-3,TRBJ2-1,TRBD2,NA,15,CASSLDLSGGNEQFF,TGTGCCAGCAGCTTAGATCTAAGCGGGGGCAATGAGCAGTTCTTC